These 10 T cell receptor beta chains share one sample of origin, sequenced in a study of OX40 agonist ivuxolimab in advanced cancers. Assay: immunoSEQ multiplex PCR; the TCRdb copy retains only in-frame clones and omits some. The sample records about 82,000 clones, 88% being singletons. The sample was CD4+ or CD8+ T cells sorted from blood, taken in a trial of the OX40 agonist ivuxolimab. Receptors were obtained from an adult with an advanced solid tumor such as melanoma, head and neck, liver or kidney cancer.

This chain connects TRBV7-6 to TRBJ2-1; 8 positions match TRBD2. This CDR3 comprises 17 residues. V lost 1 base and J lost 4; bases outside the gene matches: 9. CDR1 SGHVS and CDR2 FNYEAQ come from the germline V gene. CDR3 nucleotide sequence: TGTGCCAGCAGCTTAGTCGGGACTAGTCGGACTTACAATGAGCAGTTCTTC. Protein product: CASSLVGTSRTYNEQFF.

The chain recombines TRBV7-8 with TRBJ1-1; D call uncertain. V lost 0 bases, J lost 0 bases, and 20 bases lay in between. CDR1 and CDR2 (germline): SGHVS, FQNEAQ. There are 19 residues in the CDR3. The CDR3 bases are TGTGCCAGCAGCTTAGCGCCCAGTAGCGGAATAACGTTGAACACTGAAGCTTTCTTT. Translating it yields CASSLAPSSGITLNTEAFF.

V usage is TRBV6-6 and J usage is TRBJ2-3; D is unclear. V lost 1 base and J lost 7, with 6 bases in between. The CDR3 loop spans 12 amino acids. Per the germline V gene, CDR1 is MNHNY and CDR2 is SVGAGI (reference sequence). The CDR3 region is CASSYLVHTQYF. The CDR3 region has the DNA TGTGCCAGCAGTTACTTAGTACATACGCAGTATTTT.

V is TRBV12-5 and J is TRBJ2-1; unclear D gene. V was cut by 2 bases and J by 6 bases, with 5 bases left in between. The CDR3 length is 12 residues. Germline loops: CDR1 LGHNT, CDR2 FRNRAP. The CDR3 region is CASGLFGNEQFF. The CDR3 DNA follows: TGTGCTAGTGGTTTGTTCGGCAATGAGCAGTTCTTC.

The chain is built from TRBV5-1 and TRBJ1-2; D gene ambiguous. Trimming removed 4 bases at V and 2 bases at J, with 9 bases between. CDR3 length: 13 residues. CDR1 SGHRS and CDR2 YFSETQ come from the germline V gene. CDR3 nucleotides: TGCGCCAGCAGCACCGACAACAACTATGGCTACACCTTC. Residues: CASSTDNNYGYTF.

The chain joins TRBV7-2 to TRBJ2-7; D is perhaps TRBD2 (6 bases). The V end was cut by 6 bases, the J end by 3 bases, with 15 bases between. Looked up from germline, CDR1 is SGHTA and CDR2 is FQGNSA. This CDR3 contains 14 residues. The CDR3 reads CASSSGGIGYEQYF. The CDR3 DNA is TGTGCCAGCAGTTCAGGCGGGATAGGCTACGAGCAGTACTTC.

V gene TRBV10-3 combines with J gene TRBJ2-6; the D gene could be TRBD1 or TRBD2 (5 bases each). CDR3 length: 18 residues. With 6 bases removed from V and 2 bases from J, the gap between germline ends came to 20 bases. Germline V lookup: CDR1 ENHRY, CDR2 SYGVKD. In DNA, the CDR3 is TGTGCCATCAGATCTCGGGACCCCACCTTAACTGGGGCCAACGTCCTGACTTTC. Translation: CAIRSRDPTLTGANVLTF.

The V and J genes are TRBV7-3 and TRBJ2-1; TRBD2 matches 7 bases. Looked up from germline, CDR1 is SGHTA and CDR2 is FQGTGA. This CDR3 has 15 amino acids. V was pared by 0 bases and J by 4 bases, with 3 bases of the junction left unmatched. CDR3 protein: CASSLTGLPYNEQFF. Written as DNA, the CDR3 is TGTGCCAGCAGCTTAACGGGACTACCTTACAATGAGCAGTTCTTC.

This clone was seen only once. The chain joins TRBV5-1 to TRBJ2-3; no clear D gene. CDR1 SGHRS and CDR2 YFSETQ come from the germline V gene. V lost 4 bases to trimming and J lost 5 bases, with 8 bases between them. The CDR3 runs 12 residues. CDR3 in DNA: TGCGCCAGCAGCCGTAGAGGAGATACGCAGTATTTT. It codes for CASSRRGDTQYF.

V gene TRBV6-5 combines with J gene TRBJ1-1, with D unclear. This CDR3 spans 14 amino acids. V was trimmed by 6 bases and J by 1 base, leaving 12 bases between them. CDR1 and CDR2 from the germline V gene are MNHEY and SVGAGI. CDR3 amino acids: CASRDGSKNTEAFF. The CDR3 bases are TGTGCCAGCAGGGACGGTTCGAAGAACACTGAAGCTTTCTTT.